What follows are 21 T cell receptor beta chains derived from one specimen sequenced in a study of cytomegalovirus exposure and HLA in healthy donors. PCR primers comprised 60 Vbeta and 13 Jbeta primers. TCRdb's table, derived via immunoSEQ multiplex PCR, lists solely in-frame clones and lacks some. The sample records approximately 160,000 clones, 75% being singletons. Sequences were obtained from PBMCs. The receptors were gathered from a man aged 18 to 35 in good health and CMV-seronegative.

The chain is built from TRBV21-1 and TRBJ1-2. TRBV21-1 is listed as a pseudogene. The CDR3 runs to 14 residues. For the CDR3, the DNA is TGTGCCAGCAGCAAGAGGCAGAATTACTATGGCTACACCTTC. Translated, it gives CASSKRQNYYGYTF.

V usage is TRBV29-1 and J usage is TRBJ1-3; D is perhaps TRBD1 (6 bases). CDR3 size: 14 residues. Trimming cost V 8 bases and J 1 base, with 15 bases left between them. Germline-derived CDR1 and CDR2 are SQVTM and ANQGSEA. In DNA, the CDR3 is TGCAGCTACCTAGGGCAGGGGTCTGGAAACACCATATATTTT. Protein: CSYLGQGSGNTIYF.

The rearrangement links TRBV19 to TRBJ2-1; 16 nucleotides line up with TRBD2. The CDR3 is 16 residues long. Germline V gene sequence: CDR1 LNHDA, CDR2 SQIVND (reference sequence). The trim removed 4 bases at V and 11 bases at J, leaving 8 bases unmatched. CDR3 protein: CASSTSGTSGREKQFF. CDR3 nucleotides: TGTGCCAGTAGTACCTCCGGGACTAGCGGGAGGGAGAAGCAGTTCTTC.

This sequence joins TRBV9 and TRBJ1-1, with D perhaps matching TRBD1 (5 bases). The CDR3 consists of 13 residues. Germline CDR1 reads SGDLS; CDR2 reads YYNGEE. Trimming shortened V by 7 bases and J by 3 bases, and 13 bases separated the two germline ends. The CDR3 sequence: CASALGGDTEAFF. For the CDR3, the DNA is TGTGCCAGCGCCCTCGGGGGGGACACTGAAGCTTTCTTT.

The chain links TRBV2 to TRBJ2-1; D might be TRBD2 (6 bases). Germline V CDR1 and CDR2: SNHLY, FYNNEI. The CDR3 is made up of 15 amino acids. Trimming took 0 bases from V and 10 from J, leaving 16 bases between them. CDR3 DNA sequence: TGTGCCAGCAGTGAAGCGGGCGGGACCCCTGGGGAGCAGTTCTTC. Its translation: CASSEAGGTPGEQFF.

The chain employs TRBV9 and TRBJ2-7; TRBD2 is a possible D gene (5 bases). CDR3 size: 16 residues. The ends were cut back, 0 bases at V and 6 bases at J, with 19 bases in the middle. The germline V gene encodes CDR1 SGDLS and CDR2 YYNGEE. The CDR3 nucleotides read TGTGCCAGCAGCGTAGATGGGAGTGGGGTTAGCAGCGAGCAGTACTTC. Amino acid sequence: CASSVDGSGVSSEQYF.

The chain employs TRBV7-9 and TRBJ2-1; TRBD1 is a possible D gene (6 bases). V was cut by 5 bases and J by 5 bases, with 16 bases left in between. Germline-derived CDR1 and CDR2 are SEHNR and FQNEAQ (reference sequence). The CDR3 consists of 15 residues. In DNA form, the CDR3 reads TGTGCCAGCAGCGTCCCGGGCAGGGGAAACAATGAGCAGTTCTTC. Amino acid sequence: CASSVPGRGNNEQFF.

This clone has a handful of counts. This chain uses TRBV30 with TRBJ2-5, with 8 bases matching TRBD1. Germline V CDR1 and CDR2: GTSNPN, SVGIG (reference sequence). V was clipped by 2 bases and J by 11 bases; unmatched bases: 13. CDR3 length: 14 residues. The CDR3 region has the DNA TGTGCCTGGAGTCAGGGACAGGCCCCATGGGAGCAGTACTTC. The encoded protein is CAWSQGQAPWEQYF.

The chain is built from TRBV5-1 and TRBJ2-1; 9 bases agree with TRBD2. The CDR3 length is 14 residues. The V and J ends lost 3 bases and 5 bases, in that order; junction bases with no gene match: 3. Germline CDR1 reads SGHRS; CDR2 reads YFSETQ. Here the CDR3 reads CASSSGLADNEQFF. CDR3 nucleotide sequence: TGCGCCAGCAGCTCGGGACTAGCAGACAATGAGCAGTTCTTC.

The chain uses TRBV30 and TRBJ1-2; TRBD1 matches at 8 bases. The V gene's germline CDR1 is GTSNPN and CDR2 SVGIG (reference sequence). The CDR3 is 13 amino acids. The ends lost 2 bases at V and 6 bases at J; junction bases unmatched: 5. The CDR3 DNA sequence: TGTGCCTGGAGTCAAGGACAGGGCGATGGCTACACCTTC. This gives the protein CAWSQGQGDGYTF.

This sequence joins TRBV29-1 and TRBJ2-3, with D unclear. CDR1 SQVTM and CDR2 ANQGSEA come from the germline V gene. Trimming took off 1 base at V and 5 bases at J, with 4 bases between the two ends. The CDR3 is made up of 11 amino acids. DNA of the CDR3: TGCAGCGTTGAAGTCCTAGATACGCAGTATTTT. This sequence encodes CSVEVLDTQYF.

The V call is TRBV6-5, the J call TRBJ2-5; D uncertain. Germline V gene lookup returns CDR1 MNHEY and CDR2 SVGAGI. This CDR3 has 15 residues. Trimming removed 0 bases from V and 2 bases from J, with 10 bases in between. CDR3 protein: CASSYSARLQETQYF. The CDR3 DNA sequence: TGTGCCAGCAGTTACTCTGCTAGATTACAAGAGACCCAGTACTTC.

This rearrangement joins TRBV19 to TRBJ1-2; tentative D call: TRBD1 (5 bases). Germline V gene sequence: CDR1 LNHDA, CDR2 SQIVND (reference sequence). V dropped 6 bases and J dropped 4 bases, with 18 bases sitting between them. This CDR3 comprises 15 residues. The CDR3, as DNA: TGTGCCAGTAGGGTTACAACAGGAAGGACCTATGGCTACACCTTC. This codes for CASRVTTGRTYGYTF.

The chain combines TRBV2 with TRBJ2-3; D unresolved. This CDR3 is 14 amino acids long. Germline CDR1 reads SNHLY; CDR2 reads FYNNEI. Trimming took off 3 bases at V and 0 bases at J, with 7 bases between the two ends. CDR3 sequence reads: CASSDSLSTDTQYF. The CDR3 nucleotides read TGTGCCAGCAGTGACTCGCTAAGCACAGATACGCAGTATTTT.

This clone has more than one count but fewer than ten. V is TRBV9 and J is TRBJ1-3; unclear D gene. The V and J ends lost 3 bases and 8 bases respectively, with 15 bases between them. This CDR3 comprises 14 residues. The germline gives CDR1 SGDLS, CDR2 YYNGEE. CDR3 loop: CASSARHSKDTIYF. The CDR3 DNA sequence: TGTGCCAGCAGCGCTCGACACTCGAAGGACACCATATATTTT.

The chain links TRBV4-3 to TRBJ2-7, with TRBD2 matching over 7 bases. V lost 1 base, J lost 3 bases, and 6 bases stayed unmatched. Germline V CDR1 and CDR2: LGHNA, YSLEER. The CDR3 is made up of 15 amino acids. In DNA form, the CDR3 reads TGCGCCAGCAGCCAAGGTCTAGCGGAACTCTACGAGCAGTACTTC. Protein sequence: CASSQGLAELYEQYF.

This chain connects TRBV19 to TRBJ1-2, with D tentatively TRBD1 (6 bases). The germline V and J ends were trimmed by 3 bases and 1 base, with 21 bases remaining between them. CDR1 LNHDA and CDR2 SQIVND come from the germline V gene (reference sequence). This CDR3 comprises 18 residues. The CDR3 is CASSILVQGLSHNYGYTF. Written as DNA, the CDR3 is TGTGCCAGTAGTATCTTGGTGCAGGGGTTATCCCATAACTATGGCTACACCTTC.

V usage is TRBV10-2 and J usage is TRBJ2-1, with 11 bases matching TRBD2. J lost 1 base, V lost 7 bases, and 12 bases had no gene match. The length of the CDR3 is 18 residues. Germline CDR1 WSHSY, CDR2 SAAADI. The CDR3 protein is CASNPIPGLAASYNEQFF. CDR3 sequence (DNA): TGCGCCAGCAACCCAATTCCGGGACTAGCGGCGTCCTACAATGAGCAGTTCTTC.

This rearrangement joins TRBV4-1 to TRBJ2-1; a possible D gene is TRBD2 (5 bases). Germline V gene lookup returns CDR1 MGHRA and CDR2 YSYEKL. Trimming removed 4 bases from V and 0 bases from J, with 16 bases in between. The CDR3 length is 17 residues. The CDR3 spells CASSPRGAASSYNEQFF. The CDR3 DNA sequence: TGCGCCAGCAGCCCGAGAGGAGCGGCCAGCTCCTACAATGAGCAGTTCTTC.

DNA of the CDR3: TGTGCCAGCAGTGCCACGACAGGGGGCTTTCCTGGGGCCAACGTCCTGACTTTC. Translated: CASSATTGGFPGANVLTF. This sequence joins TRBV27 and TRBJ2-6; 10 bases line up with TRBD1. V lost 5 bases to trimming and J lost 2 bases; unmatched junction nucleotides: 9. CDR3 length: 18 residues. Germline V gene data show CDR1 as MNHEY and CDR2 as SMNVEV (reference sequence).

Concerning this clone itself: This specimen includes other DNA sequences encoding the same CDR3. The gene calls are TRBV2 and TRBJ1-2; 8 bases align to TRBD1. The length of the CDR3 is 15 residues. Germline V lookup: CDR1 SNHLY, CDR2 FYNNEI. With V trimmed by 1 base and J by 8 bases, 9 bases remained unmatched. The CDR3 sequence is CASSEGQGTYGGYTF. DNA for the CDR3: TGTGCCAGCAGTGAAGGACAGGGGACATATGGGGGCTACACCTTC.